This T cell receptor beta chain was documented in a study of Ad26.COV2.S vaccination and SARS-CoV-2 variants. TCRdb keeps only in-frame clones here, not all; method: immunoSEQ multiplex PCR. This table has over 400,000 clones, about nine tenths appearing once. Treatment: over 15 received Ad26.COV2.S at low or high dose, single or two shots; roughly five received placebo; per-sample allocation not given. At day 63 after the first vaccine or placebo injection, samples were drawn. Germline values: CDR1 LGHNA, CDR2 YNFKEQ. There are 14 residues in the CDR3. The germline V and J ends were trimmed by 0 bases and 9 bases, with 12 bases remaining between them.

Here the sequenced sample was peripheral blood, taken in a trial of Ad26.COV2.S vaccine versus placebo. The chain has TRBV4-2 and TRBJ1-5; unclear D gene. This TCR came from a person between 18 and 65 years old who received the Ad26.COV2.S COVID-19 vaccine or a placebo. The CDR3 reads CASSQELGNGPQHF. CDR3 nucleotides: TGTGCCAGCAGCCAAGAGTTGGGGAATGGGCCCCAGCATTTT.